The 21 T cell receptor beta chains in this list originate from one sample, sequenced in a study of cytomegalovirus exposure and HLA in healthy donors. Repertoires were generated with immunoSEQ multiplex PCR, while TCRdb's copy carries only in-frame clones and drops some. This sample yields 200,000 or so clones, of which approximately 80% are seen a single time; 10% to 15% belongs to the top ten. What was sequenced was PBMCs. These receptors came from a young woman in good health and CMV-seropositive.

The chain links TRBV29-1 to TRBJ2-7; possibly TRBD1 for D (6 bases). In germline, CDR1 is SQVTM, CDR2 ANQGSEA. The V and J ends lost 1 base and 3 bases respectively, with 10 bases between them. The CDR3 totals 13 residues. The CDR3 sequence is CSVEGGRGYEQYF. CDR3 coding DNA: TGCAGCGTTGAAGGAGGCAGGGGCTACGAGCAGTACTTC.

This chain connects TRBV5-1 to TRBJ2-3, with 9 bases lining up with TRBD2. CDR1 is SGHRS and CDR2 is YFSETQ in the germline V gene. V trimming: 4 bases; J trimming: 4 bases; junction bases outside the gene matches: 4. The CDR3 covers 14 residues. DNA for the CDR3: TGCGCCAGCAGCCTTAGCGGGAGTTCAGATACGCAGTATTTT. Encoded protein: CASSLSGSSDTQYF.

A word on this clone: The same CDR3 also results from other DNA sequences found in this sample. The gene calls are TRBV18 and TRBJ2-7, with D possibly being TRBD2 (6 bases). V shed 3 bases and J shed 6 bases, with 15 bases lying between them. CDR1 and CDR2 (germline): KGHSH, LQKENI. This CDR3 has 14 residues. CDR3 bases: TGTGCCAGCTCACCTCCGGGACTGTCGGGCGAGCAGTACTTC. It encodes CASSPPGLSGEQYF. The whole variable domain, remainder taken from reference TRBV18 and TRBJ2-7, is NAGVMQNPRHLVRRRGQEARLRCSPMKGHSHVYWYRQLPEEGLKFMVYLQKENIIDESGMPKERFSAEFPKEGPSILRIQQVVRGDSAAYFCASSPPGLSGEQYFGPGTRLTVT.

The genes are TRBV6-1 and TRBJ1-5; D might be TRBD1 (5 bases). Between the trimmed V and J ends, which lost 0 bases and 6 bases, there was a span of 21 bases. CDR1 is MNHNS, CDR2 SASEGT, per germline. This CDR3 spans 18 amino acids. The CDR3 nucleotides are TGTGCCAGCAGTGAAGCGGCTTATTTGGGGGACTTAGGTCAGCCCCAGCATTTT. Translating it yields CASSEAAYLGDLGQPQHF.

The gene calls are TRBV5-6 and TRBJ2-7, with 11 bases lining up with TRBD1. With 1 base clipped from V and 5 bases from J, the junction kept 5 bases outside the gene matches. Germline assignment: CDR1 SGHDT and CDR2 YYEEEE. This CDR3 contains 15 residues. CDR3 DNA: TGTGCCAGCAGCTTGAGAGGGACAGGGGGTGACGAGCAGTACTTC. This codes for CASSLRGTGGDEQYF.

This clone turned up a few times. V usage is TRBV5-1 and J usage is TRBJ2-1; D remains ambiguous. Per germline, CDR1 SGHRS and CDR2 YFSETQ. This CDR3 comprises 12 residues. Trimming left V 5 bases short and J 6 bases short, with 9 bases between. As DNA, the CDR3 is TGCGCCAGCAGAGAATCTAGCAATGAGCAGTTCTTC. Translation: CASRESSNEQFF.

This clone was observed once. The V call is TRBV15, the J call TRBJ2-3; 7 positions agree with TRBD2. Germline V gene lookup returns CDR1 LNHNV and CDR2 YYDKDF (reference sequence). The V and J ends lost 1 base and 3 bases, in that order; junction bases with no gene match: 7. The CDR3 runs 16 residues. CDR3 bases: TGTGCCACCAGCAGAGTGTCGGGGGGATGGACAGATACGCAGTATTTT. Amino acids: CATSRVSGGWTDTQYF.

The rearrangement uses TRBV6-5 and TRBJ2-7, with a tentative D call TRBD1 (6 bases). CDR1 and CDR2 from the germline V gene are MNHEY and SVGAGI. The CDR3 totals 12 residues. V was trimmed by 6 bases and J by 5 bases, leaving 11 bases between them. For the CDR3, the DNA is TGTGCCAGCAGACAGGGAAATCACGAGCAGTACTTC. It translates to CASRQGNHEQYF.

The chain employs TRBV28 and TRBJ1-5; no reliable D call. The germline gives CDR1 MDHEN, CDR2 SYDVKM. The CDR3 is made up of 13 amino acids. V shed 5 bases and J shed 3 bases, with 8 bases lying between them. The CDR3 DNA reads TGTGCCAGCAGTGGGCAGGTCAATCAGCCCCAGCATTTT. It codes for CASSGQVNQPQHF.

The rearrangement joins TRBV10-3 to TRBJ2-1; TRBD1 matches 11 bases. The CDR3 has 12 residues. Germline values: CDR1 ENHRY, CDR2 SYGVKD. J lost 9 bases, V lost 8 bases, and 3 bases had no gene match. The CDR3 bases are TGTGCCATCTGGGGACAGGGGGTTGAGCAGTTCTTC. This gives the protein CAIWGQGVEQFF.

The V gene is TRBV29-1, the J gene TRBJ2-5; TRBD1 matches at 10 bases. This CDR3 contains 15 residues. Trimming removed 6 bases from V and 7 bases from J; junction bases left unmatched: 14. Germline V gene sequence: CDR1 SQVTM, CDR2 ANQGSEA. The CDR3 region has the DNA TGCAGCGTAGGCTTGGGGACAGGGGCGAGAGGGACCCAGTACTTC. Amino acid sequence: CSVGLGTGARGTQYF.

The rearrangement joins TRBV27 to TRBJ2-1; TRBD1 aligns across 7 bases. Germline V lookup: CDR1 MNHEY, CDR2 SMNVEV (reference sequence). Trimming removed 8 bases from V and 1 base from J; junction bases left unmatched: 5. This CDR3 contains 14 residues. The CDR3 sequence is CASRDRPSYNEQFF. In nucleotides, the CDR3 is TGTGCCAGCCGGGACAGACCTTCCTACAATGAGCAGTTCTTC.

This chain uses TRBV2 with TRBJ1-1, with D possibly being TRBD1 (5 bases). The V end lost 4 bases, the J end lost 6 bases, and 9 bases lay between the germline ends. Germline V gives CDR1 SNHLY, CDR2 FYNNEI. The CDR3 length is 12 residues. CDR3 nucleotide sequence: TGTGCCAGCAGTGGCGGGGGGTCTGAAGCTTTCTTT. Translated, it gives CASSGGGSEAFF.

The chain is built from TRBV14 and TRBJ2-7; no firm D call. Per the germline V gene, CDR1 is SGHDN and CDR2 is FVKESK. V dropped 3 bases and J dropped 0 bases, with 3 bases sitting between them. This CDR3 spans 12 amino acids. The CDR3 nucleotides are TGTGCCAGCAGCCACCGCTCCTACGAGCAGTACTTC. Translation: CASSHRSYEQYF.

The chain recombines TRBV4-1 with TRBJ1-2, with 7 bases lining up with TRBD1. The CDR3 has 13 amino acids. In germline, CDR1 is MGHRA, CDR2 YSYEKL. V trimming: 2 bases; J trimming: 8 bases; junction bases outside the gene matches: 5. The CDR3 sequence: CASSQRTGEGYTF. Here the CDR3 DNA reads TGCGCCAGCAGCCAAAGGACAGGCGAGGGCTACACCTTC.

The chain couples TRBV7-9 to TRBJ2-5; 9 bases are a match to TRBD2. Germline lookup yields CDR1 SEHNR and CDR2 FQNEAQ (reference sequence). V was clipped by 5 bases and J by 7 bases; unmatched bases: 14. There are 16 residues in the CDR3. DNA for the CDR3: TGTGCCAGCAGCCTTCAGACTAGCGGCAGGACGTCGACCCAGTACTTC. The encoded protein is CASSLQTSGRTSTQYF.

The chain links TRBV11-2 to TRBJ2-5; 7 positions match TRBD1. The length of the CDR3 is 18 residues. The germline gives CDR1 SGHAT, CDR2 FQNNGV. Trimming at V came to 4 bases and at J to 2 bases, leaving 16 bases not matched to a gene. Here the CDR3 DNA reads TGTGCCAGCAGCTCCCGAATCGAGGACAGGACACCTCAAGAGACCCAGTACTTC. Translated, it gives CASSSRIEDRTPQETQYF.

This chain uses TRBV10-3 with TRBJ2-1; maybe TRBD2 (6 bases). This CDR3 comprises 14 residues. V was trimmed by 4 bases and J by 3 bases, leaving 10 bases between them. Germline V gives CDR1 ENHRY, CDR2 SYGVKD. This CDR3 is CAISGAGSYNEQFF. CDR3 bases: TGTGCCATCAGTGGAGCGGGCAGCTACAATGAGCAGTTCTTC.

This clone was seen ten or more times. The rearrangement links TRBV5-1 to TRBJ1-2, with 12 bases that match TRBD1. Germline V gene sequence: CDR1 SGHRS, CDR2 YFSETQ. The CDR3 consists of 15 residues. V shed 4 bases and J 4 bases; nucleotides not matched to a gene: 5. The chain's CDR3 is CASSPGQGAIYGYTF. CDR3 DNA: TGCGCCAGCAGCCCGGGACAGGGGGCGATCTATGGCTACACCTTC.

This sequence joins TRBV27 and TRBJ2-3; tentatively, D is TRBD2 (5 bases). Trimming stripped 0 bases from V and 10 bases from J, with 11 bases between. Germline CDR1 and CDR2: MNHEY and SMNVEV (reference sequence). The CDR3 contains 13 residues. DNA for the CDR3: TGTGCCAGCAGTTTATCGGAAGCGGTGCCGCAGTATTTT. Its translation is CASSLSEAVPQYF.

This rearrangement joins TRBV7-8 to TRBJ1-5, with D hard to call. CDR1 SGHVS and CDR2 FQNEAQ come from the germline V gene. V lost 1 base and J lost 6, with 7 bases in between. CDR3 length: 13 amino acids. CDR3 nucleotides: TGTGCCAGCAGCTTAGGTGGCCTTCAGCCCCAGCATTTT. This codes for CASSLGGLQPQHF.